This T cell receptor beta chain came from a study of T-cell memory formation after mild COVID-19. Via MiXCR, TCRdb re-called the 5' RACE reads, giving one row per CDR3 protein. This repertoire shows tens of thousands of distinct CDR3 sequences, 28% found once; its top ten account for 35% to 45%. As to this clonotype: What it binds is unknown.

General observations from the study: Clones that shrank (day 15 to 85) were balanced CD4/CD8, whereas later expanders leaned CD4+. Chiefly within CM and EM were the contracting CD4+ clones; CD8+ ones were within EMRA.

Germline CDR1 LGHNA, CDR2 YSLEER. The CDR3 loop spans 17 amino acids. With 0 bases clipped from V and 5 bases from J, the junction kept 10 bases outside the gene matches. The gene calls are TRBV4-3 and TRBJ2-5, with TRBD1 identical over 9 bases. This clonotype originated in a man younger than 30 who had mild COVID-19 (a few samples of this study predate the infection). Cell type and time point are not known. The specimen sequenced was PBMCs or a T cell subset sorted from them (not recorded which). CDR3 residues: CASSQEGDREWSETQYF. CDR3 DNA: TGCGCCAGCAGCCAAGAGGGGGACAGGGAGTGGTCGGAGACCCAGTACTTC.